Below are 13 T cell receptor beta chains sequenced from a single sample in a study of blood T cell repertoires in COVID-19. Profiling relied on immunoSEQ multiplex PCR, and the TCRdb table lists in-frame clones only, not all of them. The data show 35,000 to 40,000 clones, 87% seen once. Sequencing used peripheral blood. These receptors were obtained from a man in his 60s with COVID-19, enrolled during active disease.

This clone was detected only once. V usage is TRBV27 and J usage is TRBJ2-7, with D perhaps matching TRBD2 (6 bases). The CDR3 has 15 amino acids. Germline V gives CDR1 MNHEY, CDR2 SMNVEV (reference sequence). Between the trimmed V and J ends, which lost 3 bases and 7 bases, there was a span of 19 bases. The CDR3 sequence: CASSLSRPGVGEQYF. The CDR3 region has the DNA TGTGCCAGCAGTTTGAGTAGGCCGGGAGTGGGGGAGCAGTACTTC.

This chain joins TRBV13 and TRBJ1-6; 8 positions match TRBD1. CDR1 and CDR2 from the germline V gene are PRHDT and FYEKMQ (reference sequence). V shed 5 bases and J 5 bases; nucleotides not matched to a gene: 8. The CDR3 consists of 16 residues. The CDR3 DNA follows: TGTGCCAGCAGCCTTCGGACAGGGAGAAATAATTCACCCCTCCACTTT. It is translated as CASSLRTGRNNSPLHF.

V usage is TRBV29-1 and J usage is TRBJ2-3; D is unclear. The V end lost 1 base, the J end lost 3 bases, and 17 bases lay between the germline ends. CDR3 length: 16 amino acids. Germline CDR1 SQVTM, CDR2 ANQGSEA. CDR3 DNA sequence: TGCAGCGTTGAAGCGACACCTGATAACCCAACAGATACGCAGTATTTT. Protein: CSVEATPDNPTDTQYF.

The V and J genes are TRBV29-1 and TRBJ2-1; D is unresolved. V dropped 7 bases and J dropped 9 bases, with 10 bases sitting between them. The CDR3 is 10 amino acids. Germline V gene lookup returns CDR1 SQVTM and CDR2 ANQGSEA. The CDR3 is CSALTGEQFF. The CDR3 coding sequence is TGCAGCGCTTTGACTGGTGAGCAGTTCTTC.

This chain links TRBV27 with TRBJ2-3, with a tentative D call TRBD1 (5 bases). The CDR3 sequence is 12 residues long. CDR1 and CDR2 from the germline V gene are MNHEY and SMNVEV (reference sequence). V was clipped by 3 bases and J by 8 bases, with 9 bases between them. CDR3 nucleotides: TGTGCCAGCAGTTTCCCTCAGGGTACGCAGTATTTT. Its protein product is CASSFPQGTQYF.

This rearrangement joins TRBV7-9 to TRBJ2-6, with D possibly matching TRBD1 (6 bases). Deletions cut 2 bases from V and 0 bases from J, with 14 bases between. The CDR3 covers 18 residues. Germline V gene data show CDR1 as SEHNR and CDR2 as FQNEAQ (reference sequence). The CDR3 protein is CASSLTTGFSSGANVLTF. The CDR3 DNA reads TGTGCCAGCAGCTTAACTACAGGGTTTAGCTCTGGGGCCAACGTCCTGACTTTC.

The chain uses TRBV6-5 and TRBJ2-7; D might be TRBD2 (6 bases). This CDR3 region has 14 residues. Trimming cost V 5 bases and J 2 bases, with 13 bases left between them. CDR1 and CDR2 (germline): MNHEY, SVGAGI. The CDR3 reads CASSRETVAYEQYF. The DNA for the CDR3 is TGTGCCAGCAGTCGGGAGACAGTAGCCTACGAGCAGTACTTC.

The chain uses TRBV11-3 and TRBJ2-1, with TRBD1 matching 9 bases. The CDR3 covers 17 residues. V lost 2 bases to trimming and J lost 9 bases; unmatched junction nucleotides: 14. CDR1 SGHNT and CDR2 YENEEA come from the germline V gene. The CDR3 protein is CASSLKSPGQGPSEQFF. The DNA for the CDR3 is TGTGCCAGCAGCTTAAAGTCTCCGGGACAGGGCCCGAGTGAGCAGTTCTTC.

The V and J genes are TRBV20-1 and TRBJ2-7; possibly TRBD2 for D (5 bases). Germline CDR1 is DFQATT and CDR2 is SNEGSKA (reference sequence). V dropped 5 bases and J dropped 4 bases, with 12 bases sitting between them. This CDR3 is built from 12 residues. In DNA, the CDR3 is TGCAGTGCTGGTGGGAGTGGGTACGAGCAGTACTTC. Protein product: CSAGGSGYEQYF.

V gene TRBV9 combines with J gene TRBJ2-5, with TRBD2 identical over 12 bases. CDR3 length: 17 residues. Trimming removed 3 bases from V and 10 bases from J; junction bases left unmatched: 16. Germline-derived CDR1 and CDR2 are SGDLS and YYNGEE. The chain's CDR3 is CASSEGGLAGPGGSQYF. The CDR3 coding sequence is TGTGCCAGCAGCGAGGGGGGACTAGCGGGCCCCGGGGGAAGCCAGTACTTC.

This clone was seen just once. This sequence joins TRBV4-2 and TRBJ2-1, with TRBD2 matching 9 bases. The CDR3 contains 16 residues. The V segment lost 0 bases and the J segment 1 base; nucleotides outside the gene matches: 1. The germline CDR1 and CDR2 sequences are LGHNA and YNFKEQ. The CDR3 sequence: CASSQDLAGSYNEQFF. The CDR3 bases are TGTGCCAGCAGCCAAGATCTAGCGGGATCCTACAATGAGCAGTTCTTC.

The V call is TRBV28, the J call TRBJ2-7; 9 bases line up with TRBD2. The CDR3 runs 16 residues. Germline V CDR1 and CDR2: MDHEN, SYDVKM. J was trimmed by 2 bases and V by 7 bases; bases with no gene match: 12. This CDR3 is CASTNTGTSSPYEQYF. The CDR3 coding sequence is TGTGCCAGCACCAATACCGGGACTAGCTCACCCTACGAGCAGTACTTC.

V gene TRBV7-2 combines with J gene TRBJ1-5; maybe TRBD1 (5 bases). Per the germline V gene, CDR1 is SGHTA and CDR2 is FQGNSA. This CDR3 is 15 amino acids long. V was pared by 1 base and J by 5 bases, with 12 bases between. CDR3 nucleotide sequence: TGTGCCAGCAGCTTAGTCAGGAGGGGAGATCAGCCCCAGCATTTT. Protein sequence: CASSLVRRGDQPQHF.